Listed here are 13 T cell receptor beta chains from one sample, sequenced in a study of blood T cell repertoires in COVID-19. The repertoire was sequenced with immunoSEQ multiplex PCR; TCRdb's copy has only in-frame clones and lacks some. The sample consists of about 200,000 clones, around four fifths of them appearing once. Sequences were obtained from peripheral blood. The receptor source for this set is a man aged 60 to 75 with COVID-19, enrolled during active disease.

This clone occurred once. Other DNA sequences in this sample translate to the same CDR3. J is TRBJ1-2 and V is TRBV28; 7 positions agree with TRBD1. Unmatched junction bases numbered 15, after V lost 4 bases and J lost 10 bases. Germline assignment: CDR1 MDHEN and CDR2 SYDVKM. This CDR3 region has 15 residues. CDR3 coding DNA: TGTGCCAGCAGTTCGTACGGGTGGGGGCAGGGGGACTACACCTTC. It encodes CASSSYGWGQGDYTF.

J is TRBJ2-5 and V is TRBV5-1; 7 bases agree with TRBD2. V lost 3 bases to trimming and J lost 4 bases; unmatched junction nucleotides: 3. The CDR3 spans 13 residues. Germline CDR1 is SGHRS and CDR2 is YFSETQ. CDR3 coding DNA: TGCGCCAGCAGCTACCCTAGCGGAGAGACCCAGTACTTC. Translated: CASSYPSGETQYF.

The J gene is TRBJ2-3, the V gene TRBV3-1 (or the pseudogene TRBV3-2); no reliable D call. Per the germline V gene, CDR1 is LGHDT and CDR2 is YNNKEL (reference sequence). This CDR3 has 15 amino acids. Trimming left V 0 bases short and J 2 bases short, with 9 bases between. The CDR3 loop is CASSQDRVSTDTQYF. The CDR3 DNA reads as TGTGCCAGCAGCCAAGATAGAGTCTCCACAGATACGCAGTATTTT.

The CDR3 loop reads CASSITGQGDYEQYF. DNA for the CDR3: TGTGCCAGTAGTATCACCGGACAGGGGGACTACGAGCAGTACTTC. J is TRBJ2-7 and V is TRBV19; 10 nucleotides agree with TRBD1. CDR1 and CDR2 (germline): LNHDA, SQIVND (reference sequence). V trimming: 3 bases; J trimming: 3 bases; junction bases outside the gene matches: 5. This CDR3 is 15 amino acids long.

The chain has TRBV30 and TRBJ1-1; 8 bases are shared with TRBD1. The CDR3 extends over 12 amino acids. J was trimmed by 11 bases and V by 2 bases; bases with no gene match: 7. CDR1 and CDR2 (germline): GTSNPN, SVGIG (reference sequence). The CDR3 sequence is CAWSFTGGEAFF. CDR3 bases: TGTGCCTGGAGTTTCACAGGGGGGGAGGCTTTCTTT.

This rearrangement joins TRBV6-1 to TRBJ1-2; TRBD1 aligns across 9 bases. Germline V lookup: CDR1 MNHNS, CDR2 SASEGT. The CDR3 covers 16 residues. The V gene end was trimmed by 4 bases and the J gene end by 4 bases; junction bases not matched to a gene: 10. CDR3 sequence: CASSAQGTGTSYGYTF. As DNA, the CDR3 is TGTGCCAGCAGTGCCCAAGGGACAGGGACGTCCTATGGCTACACCTTC.

A single count supports this clone. This chain links TRBV7-9 with TRBJ2-3; 7 bases map to TRBD1. Germline CDR1 reads SEHNR; CDR2 reads FQNEAQ (reference sequence). After removal of 2 bases from V and 5 bases from J, the junction contained 7 bases not matched to a gene. The CDR3 loop spans 15 amino acids. CDR3 region: CASSLYRGRRDTQYF. The CDR3 DNA reads TGTGCCAGCAGCTTATACAGGGGCCGCCGAGATACGCAGTATTTT. The full variable domain, with the rest looked up from reference TRBV7-9 and TRBJ2-3, is DTGVSQNPRHKITKRGQNVTFRCDPISEHNRLYWYRQTLGQGPEFLTYFQNEAQLEKSRLLSDRFSAERPKGSFSTLEIQRTEQGDSAMYLCASSLYRGRRDTQYFGPGTRLTVL.

V and J are TRBV4-1 and TRBJ2-7, with D uncertain. The CDR3 totals 14 residues. CDR1 MGHRA and CDR2 YSYEKL come from the germline V gene. Trimming stripped 1 base from V and 2 bases from J, with 9 bases between. CDR3 sequence reads: CASSQVARTYEQYF. The CDR3 DNA follows: TGCGCCAGCAGCCAAGTAGCTAGGACCTACGAGCAGTACTTC.

There are a few counts of this clone. The chain links TRBV28 to TRBJ1-2; tentative D call: TRBD1 (6 bases). CDR1 is MDHEN, CDR2 SYDVKM, per germline. The CDR3 length is 15 residues. The V end was cut by 2 bases, the J end by 4 bases, with 14 bases between. CDR3 DNA: TGTGCCAGCAGTTTACCCGGGGGGGGCGCCTATGGCTACACCTTC. Its protein product is CASSLPGGGAYGYTF.

The chain joins TRBV6-5 to TRBJ1-6; no clear D gene. Per the germline V gene, CDR1 is MNHEY and CDR2 is SVGAGI. Trimming left V 5 bases short and J 5 bases short, with 7 bases between. This CDR3 region has 13 residues. CDR3 in DNA: TGTGCCAGCAGTCTCCGTCATAATTCACCCCTCCACTTT. Translated, it gives CASSLRHNSPLHF.

The chain couples TRBV29-1 to TRBJ1-5, with 8 bases fitting TRBD1. Germline V gene data show CDR1 as SQVTM and CDR2 as ANQGSEA. Trimming took 7 bases from V and 1 from J; bases not matched to a gene: 6. The CDR3 length is 14 residues. Here the CDR3 DNA reads TGCAGCGCCTCTGGACAGGGCAGCAATCAGCCCCAGCATTTT. Its translation is CSASGQGSNQPQHF. Supplemented by reference TRBV29-1 and TRBJ1-5, the full variable domain reads SAVISQKPSRDICQRGTSLTIQCQVDSQVTMMFWYRQQPGQSLTLIATANQGSEATYESGFVIDKFPISRPNLTFSTLTVSNMSPEDSSIYLCSASGQGSNQPQHFGDGTRLSIL.

The V and J genes are TRBV3-1 (or the pseudogene TRBV3-2) and TRBJ1-1, with 9 bases fitting TRBD1. Germline loops: CDR1 LGHDT, CDR2 YNNKEL (reference sequence). V lost 3 bases and J lost 0; bases outside the gene matches: 5. This CDR3 is built from 16 residues. CDR3 sequence: CASSQGTGFMNTEAFF. In nucleotides, the CDR3 is TGTGCCAGCAGCCAGGGGACAGGGTTCATGAACACTGAAGCTTTCTTT.

This sequence joins TRBV28 and TRBJ2-7, with D hard to call. The CDR3 extends over 12 amino acids. Deletions cut 7 bases from V and 0 bases from J, with 7 bases between. Germline CDR1 and CDR2: MDHEN and SYDVKM. The CDR3 DNA sequence: TGTGCCAGCACTTCTCCCTCCTACGAGCAGTACTTC. Its translation: CASTSPSYEQYF.